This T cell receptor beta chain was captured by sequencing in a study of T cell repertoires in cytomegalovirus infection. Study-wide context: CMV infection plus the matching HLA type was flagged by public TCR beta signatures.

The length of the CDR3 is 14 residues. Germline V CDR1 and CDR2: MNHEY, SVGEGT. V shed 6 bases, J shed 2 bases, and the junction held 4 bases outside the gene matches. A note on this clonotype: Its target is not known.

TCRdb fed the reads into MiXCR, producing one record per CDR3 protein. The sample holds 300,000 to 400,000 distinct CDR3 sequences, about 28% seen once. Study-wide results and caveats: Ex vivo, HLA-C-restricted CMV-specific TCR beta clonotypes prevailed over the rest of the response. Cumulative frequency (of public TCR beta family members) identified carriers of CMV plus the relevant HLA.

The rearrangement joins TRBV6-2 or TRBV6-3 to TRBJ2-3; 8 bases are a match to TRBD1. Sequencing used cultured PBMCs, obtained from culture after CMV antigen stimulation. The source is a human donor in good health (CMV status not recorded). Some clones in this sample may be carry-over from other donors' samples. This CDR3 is CASSLGQATDTQYF. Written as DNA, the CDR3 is TGTGCCAGCAGCTTGGGACAGGCCACAGATACGCAGTATTTT.